Shown below are 26 T cell receptor beta chains from a single sample sequenced in a study of T cell responses to AZD1222 COVID-19 vaccine. TCRdb's table, derived via immunoSEQ multiplex PCR, lists solely in-frame clones and lacks some. Found here are over 130,000 clones, about 90% of them singletons; the top ten hold 3.5% to 4.5%. The sample in question was peripheral blood, obtained 28 days after the second AZD1222 dose. These receptors came from an adult who received the AZD1222 COVID-19 vaccine.

The chain has TRBV6-1 and TRBJ2-7; 7 bases fit TRBD1. Germline V CDR1 and CDR2: MNHNS, SASEGT. This CDR3 is 17 amino acids long. With 2 bases clipped from V and 4 bases from J, the junction kept 14 bases outside the gene matches. CDR3 DNA: TGTGCCAGCAGTGAATCGTCTCGGGACAGCTCTCTATACGAGCAGTACTTC. Translation gives CASSESSRDSSLYEQYF.

CDR3 sequence reads: CASNLDREYEQYF. CDR3 DNA: TGTGCCAGCAACTTGGACAGGGAGTACGAGCAGTACTTC. This chain links TRBV2 with TRBJ2-7; 8 positions match TRBD1. This CDR3 has 13 residues. J gave up 4 bases and V 7 bases, and 6 bases lay outside the gene matches. In germline, CDR1 is SNHLY, CDR2 FYNNEI.

Only one count was recorded for this clone. CDR3 sequence (DNA): TGTGCCAGCAGTATTCTAGTGGGGCCAGGGGGCAGGCAGAGCAATCAGCCCCAGCATTTT. It translates to CASSILVGPGGRQSNQPQHF. The chain joins TRBV21-1 to TRBJ1-5; the D call in the table, TRBD1, was not verified against the DNA. TRBV21-1 is listed as a pseudogene. CDR3 length: 20 residues.

This clone was detected only once. The gene calls are TRBV5-6 and TRBJ1-2; D remains ambiguous. Germline CDR1 SGHDT, CDR2 YYEEEE. The CDR3 length is 15 residues. Deletions cut 7 bases from V and 5 bases from J, with 21 bases between. This chain's CDR3 is CASGVGELPGYGYTF. The CDR3 coding sequence is TGTGCCAGCGGAGTCGGGGAACTACCGGGTTATGGCTACACCTTC. Based on the CDR3 plus reference TRBV5-6 and TRBJ1-2, the full variable domain is DAGVTQSPTHLIKTRGQQVTLRCSPKSGHDTVSWYQQALGQGPQFIFQYYEEEERQRGNFPDRFSGHQFPNYSSELNVNALLLGDSALYLCASGVGELPGYGYTFGSGTRLTVV.

V and J are TRBV4-2 and TRBJ2-1, with 8 nucleotides matching TRBD2. The germline CDR1 and CDR2 sequences are LGHNA and YNFKEQ. With V trimmed by 4 bases and J by 9 bases, 11 bases remained unmatched. The CDR3 has 15 residues. The DNA for the CDR3 is TGTGCCAGCAGCCGAAGAAGCGGGAGCTGGACTGAGCAGTTCTTC. This gives the protein CASSRRSGSWTEQFF.

This chain links TRBV6-2 or TRBV6-3 with TRBJ1-2, with 7 bases matching TRBD1. The V gene's germline CDR1 is MNHEY and CDR2 SVGEGT. The V and J ends lost 3 bases and 8 bases, in that order; junction bases with no gene match: 6. CDR3 length: 13 amino acids. The CDR3 is CASSYSGTAGYTF. CDR3 nucleotide sequence: TGTGCCAGCAGTTATTCCGGGACAGCAGGCTACACCTTC.

The V and J genes are TRBV10-3 and TRBJ1-1; tentative D call: TRBD1 (5 bases). Germline assignment: CDR1 ENHRY and CDR2 SYGVKD. V lost 4 bases, J lost 5 bases, and 11 bases lay in between. CDR3 length equals 13 residues. Here the CDR3 reads CAISGIKGTEAFF. CDR3 coding DNA: TGTGCCATCAGTGGGATAAAGGGGACTGAAGCTTTCTTT.

This rearrangement joins TRBV4-3 to TRBJ2-1; D may match TRBD1 or TRBD2 (5 bases each). The germline V gene has CDR1 LGHNA and CDR2 YSLEER. V was pared by 3 bases and J by 6 bases, with 12 bases between. The length of the CDR3 is 14 residues. CDR3 loop: CASSQGTGRNEQFF. In nucleotides, the CDR3 is TGCGCCAGCAGCCAGGGGACGGGACGCAATGAGCAGTTCTTC.

The chain recombines TRBV4-2 with TRBJ1-3; unclear D gene. The CDR3 has 15 residues. V gave up 1 base and J gave up 1 base, with 8 bases separating them. Germline loops: CDR1 LGHNA, CDR2 YNFKEQ. The CDR3 bases are TGTGCCAGCAGCCAAGTTAGCAATTCTGGAAACACCATATATTTT. Translation: CASSQVSNSGNTIYF.

CDR3 protein: CASSGSKETQYF. The CDR3 DNA reads as TGTGCCAGCAGTGGATCAAAAGAGACCCAGTACTTC. The chain is built from TRBV6-2 or TRBV6-3 and TRBJ2-5; D ambiguous. V lost 5 bases and J 3 bases, leaving 7 bases between the germline ends. The CDR3 sequence is 12 residues long. Germline CDR1 MNHEY, CDR2 SVGEGT.

This clone was picked up one time. The chain has TRBV4-2 and TRBJ1-4, with unresolved D. V lost 2 bases to trimming and J lost 2 bases, with 15 bases between them. The CDR3 loop spans 17 amino acids. The V gene's germline CDR1 is LGHNA and CDR2 YNFKEQ. As DNA, the CDR3 is TGTGCCAGCAGCCAATCTCTGGGGAGTGGGACTAATGAAAAACTGTTTTTT. This encodes CASSQSLGSGTNEKLFF.

This chain connects TRBV7-3 to TRBJ2-1, with a possible D match to TRBD2 (6 bases). V was pared by 4 bases and J by 5 bases, with 24 bases between. The CDR3 runs 18 residues. In germline, CDR1 is SGHTA, CDR2 FQGTGA. The DNA of the CDR3 is TGTGCCAGCAGCTCCTCCCCCCTAGCGAACGGAGCAGACAATGAGCAGTTCTTC. Translated, it gives CASSSSPLANGADNEQFF.

The chain employs TRBV11-2 and TRBJ2-7; 10 bases map to TRBD1. The CDR3 consists of 15 residues. V lost 4 bases and J lost 3; bases outside the gene matches: 6. CDR1 is SGHAT, CDR2 FQNNGV, per germline. CDR3 DNA sequence: TGTGCCAGCAGCTCCGACAGGGGGCTTCTCTACGAGCAGTACTTC. Protein: CASSSDRGLLYEQYF.

This chain connects TRBV9 to TRBJ2-3; 10 bases match TRBD2. This CDR3 has 15 residues. Germline CDR1 is SGDLS and CDR2 is YYNGEE. The J segment lost 2 bases and the V segment lost 4 bases, leaving 4 bases of the junction unmatched. As DNA, the CDR3 is TGTGCCAGCAGCCCAGGACTAGCGGTCACAGATACGCAGTATTTT. This sequence encodes CASSPGLAVTDTQYF.

The V call is TRBV5-1, the J call TRBJ2-2; no firm D call. Germline CDR1 is SGHRS and CDR2 is YFSETQ. Deletions cut 4 bases from V and 4 bases from J, with 11 bases between. CDR3 length: 14 residues. The CDR3 sequence is CASSTTRTTGELFF. The CDR3 DNA sequence: TGCGCCAGCAGCACCACCAGGACCACCGGGGAGCTGTTTTTT.

The V gene is TRBV12-3 or TRBV12-4, the J gene TRBJ1-2; no reliable D call. Deletions cut 5 bases from V and 4 bases from J, with 11 bases between. This CDR3 has 13 residues. CDR3 DNA: TGTGCCAGCAGTACCGAGAGGATCTATGGCTACACCTTC. Encoded protein: CASSTERIYGYTF.

This clone was recorded once. V gene TRBV5-1 combines with J gene TRBJ2-2; no firm D call. Trimming removed 0 bases from V and 6 bases from J, with 15 bases in between. Germline CDR1 and CDR2: SGHRS and YFSETQ. CDR3 size: 16 residues. CDR3 nucleotides: TGCGCCAGCAGCTTGGACGCGGTGAAAAGGCCCGGGGAGCTGTTTTTT. Residues: CASSLDAVKRPGELFF.

The genes are TRBV3-1 (or the pseudogene TRBV3-2) and TRBJ1-2; no reliable D call. The CDR3 has 14 residues. The V and J ends lost 0 bases and 7 bases respectively, with 12 bases between them. Germline assignment: CDR1 LGHDT and CDR2 YNNKEL (reference sequence). The chain's CDR3 is CASSQETSGSGYTF. CDR3 nucleotide sequence: TGTGCCAGCAGCCAAGAGACGTCTGGGTCTGGCTACACCTTC.

The J gene is TRBJ2-7, the V gene TRBV24-1; 16 nucleotides line up with TRBD2. In germline, CDR1 is KGHDR, CDR2 SFDVKD. Trimming cost V 6 bases and J 4 bases; bases outside gene matches: 14. This CDR3 has 19 residues. CDR3 in DNA: TGTGCCACCAGTTTCCGCGACAGGGGGACTAGCGGGAGGGATTACGAGCAGTACTTC. This gives the protein CATSFRDRGTSGRDYEQYF.

The chain is built from TRBV6-2 or TRBV6-3 and TRBJ2-5; TRBD1 agrees at 8 bases. In germline, CDR1 is MNHEY, CDR2 SVGEGT. V lost 6 bases, J lost 9 bases, and 6 bases stayed unmatched. This CDR3 region has 12 residues. CDR3: CASSDRGRPQYF. CDR3 sequence (DNA): TGTGCCAGCAGCGACAGGGGAAGGCCCCAGTACTTC.

The V gene is TRBV5-4, the J gene TRBJ2-2; TRBD1 aligns across 11 bases. Looked up from germline, CDR1 is SGHNT and CDR2 is YYREEE (reference sequence). V lost 4 bases, J lost 3 bases, and 8 bases stayed unmatched. This CDR3 is built from 17 residues. The CDR3 loop reads CASSRTRTGGDTGELFF. CDR3 DNA sequence: TGTGCCAGCAGCCGCACTAGGACAGGGGGCGACACCGGGGAGCTGTTTTTT.

The V gene is TRBV6-4, the J gene TRBJ2-1, with 11 bases aligning to TRBD2. This CDR3 region has 18 residues. Germline CDR1 and CDR2: MRHNA and SNTAGT. Trimming removed 2 bases from V and 5 bases from J; junction bases left unmatched: 11. The CDR3 protein is CASSDLPLLAGADNEQFF. In DNA, the CDR3 is TGTGCCAGCAGTGACCTCCCCCTACTAGCGGGGGCTGACAATGAGCAGTTCTTC.

The rearrangement uses TRBV5-1 and TRBJ2-1; D is unresolved. This CDR3 has 16 amino acids. V was shortened by 1 base and J by 0 bases, with 11 bases between the two germline ends. Germline V lookup: CDR1 SGHRS, CDR2 YFSETQ. The DNA for the CDR3 is TGCGCCAGCAGCTTGACCTACCCGAGCTCCTACAATGAGCAGTTCTTC. Amino acids: CASSLTYPSSYNEQFF.

The CDR3 DNA sequence: TGTGCCAGCAGCTTGGGCGGGGGGACCGGGGAGCTGTTTTTT. Amino acids: CASSLGGGTGELFF. V is TRBV5-6 and J is TRBJ2-2; the match to TRBD2 covers 8 bases. The germline gives CDR1 SGHDT, CDR2 YYEEEE. CDR3 size: 14 residues. J gave up 5 bases and V 0 bases, and 0 bases lay outside the gene matches.

The rearrangement joins TRBV12-2 to TRBJ2-7; the table gives TRBD2 as D, unverified against the DNA. TRBV12-2 is a pseudogene. The CDR3 runs 13 residues. The CDR3 here is CASRLETGDEQYF. CDR3 coding DNA: TGTGCAAGTCGCTTAGAGACCGGGGACGAGCAGTACTTC.

This chain uses TRBV15 with TRBJ2-3; D is uncertain. CDR3 size: 12 residues. Trimming took off 1 base at V and 8 bases at J, with 7 bases between the two ends. Per germline, CDR1 LNHNV and CDR2 YYDKDF (reference sequence). The CDR3 loop is CATSRAKGTQYF. The DNA of the CDR3 is TGTGCCACCAGCAGAGCTAAGGGTACGCAGTATTTT.